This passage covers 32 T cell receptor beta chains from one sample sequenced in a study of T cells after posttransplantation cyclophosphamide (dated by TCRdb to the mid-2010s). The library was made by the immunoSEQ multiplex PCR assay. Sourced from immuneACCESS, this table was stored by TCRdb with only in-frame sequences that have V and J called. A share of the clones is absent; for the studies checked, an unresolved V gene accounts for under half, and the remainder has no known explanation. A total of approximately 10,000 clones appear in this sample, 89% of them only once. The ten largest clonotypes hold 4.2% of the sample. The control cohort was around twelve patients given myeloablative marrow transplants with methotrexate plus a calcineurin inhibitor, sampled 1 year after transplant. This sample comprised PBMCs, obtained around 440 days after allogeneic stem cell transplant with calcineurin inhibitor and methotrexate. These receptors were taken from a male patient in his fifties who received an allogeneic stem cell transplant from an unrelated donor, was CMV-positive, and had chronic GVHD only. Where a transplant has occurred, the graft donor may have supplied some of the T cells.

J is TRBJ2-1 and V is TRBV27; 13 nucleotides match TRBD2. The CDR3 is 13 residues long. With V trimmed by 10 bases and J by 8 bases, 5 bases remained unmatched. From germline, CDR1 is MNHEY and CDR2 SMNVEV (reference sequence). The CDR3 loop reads CATGLAGVYEQFF. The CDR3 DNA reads TGTGCCACTGGACTAGCGGGGGTCTATGAGCAGTTCTTC.

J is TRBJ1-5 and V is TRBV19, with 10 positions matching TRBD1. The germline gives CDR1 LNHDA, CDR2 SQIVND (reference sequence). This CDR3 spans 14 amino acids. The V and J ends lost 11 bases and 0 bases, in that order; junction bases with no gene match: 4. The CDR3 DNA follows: TGTGCCGGGGGACAGGGGACTAGCAATCAGCCCCAGCATTTT. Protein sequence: CAGGQGTSNQPQHF.

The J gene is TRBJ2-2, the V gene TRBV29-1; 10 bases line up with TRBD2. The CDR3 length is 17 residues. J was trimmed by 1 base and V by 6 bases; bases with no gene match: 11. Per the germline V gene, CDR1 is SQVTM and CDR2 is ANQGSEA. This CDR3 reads CSVDTTSGPENTGELFF. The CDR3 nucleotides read TGCAGCGTCGATACGACTAGCGGGCCCGAGAACACCGGGGAGCTGTTTTTT.

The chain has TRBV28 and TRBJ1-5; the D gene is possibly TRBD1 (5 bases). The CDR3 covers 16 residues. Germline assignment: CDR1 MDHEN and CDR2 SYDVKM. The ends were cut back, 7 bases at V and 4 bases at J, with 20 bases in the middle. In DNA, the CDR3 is TGTGCCAGCATCACCCTAGGGGCGGAACAAAATCAGCCCCAGCATTTT. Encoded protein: CASITLGAEQNQPQHF.

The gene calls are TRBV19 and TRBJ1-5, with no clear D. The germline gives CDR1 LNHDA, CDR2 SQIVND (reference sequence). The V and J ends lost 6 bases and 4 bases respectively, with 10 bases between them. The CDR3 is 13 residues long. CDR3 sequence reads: CASSHNLNQPQHF. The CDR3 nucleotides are TGTGCCAGTAGCCATAACTTGAATCAGCCCCAGCATTTT. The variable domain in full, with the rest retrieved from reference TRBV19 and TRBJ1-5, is DGGITQSPKYLFRKEGQNVTLSCEQNLNHDAMYWYRQDPGQGLRLIYYSQIVNDFQKGDIAEGYSVSREKKESFPLTVTSAQKNPTAFYLCASSHNLNQPQHFGDGTRLSIL.

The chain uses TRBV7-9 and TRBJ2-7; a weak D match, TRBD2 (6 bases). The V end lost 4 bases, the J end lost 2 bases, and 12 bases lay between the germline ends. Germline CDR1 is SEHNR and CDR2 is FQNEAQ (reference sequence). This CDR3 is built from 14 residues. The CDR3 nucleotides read TGTGCCAGCAGCTATAGCGGACCCACCTACGAGCAGTACTTC. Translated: CASSYSGPTYEQYF.

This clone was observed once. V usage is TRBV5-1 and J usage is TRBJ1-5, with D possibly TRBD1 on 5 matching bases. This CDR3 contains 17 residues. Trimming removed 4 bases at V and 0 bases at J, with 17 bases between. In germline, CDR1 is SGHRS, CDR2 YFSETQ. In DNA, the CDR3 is TGCGCCAGCAGCCCCAAGGCAGGGCATAATAGCAATCAGCCCCAGCATTTT. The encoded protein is CASSPKAGHNSNQPQHF.

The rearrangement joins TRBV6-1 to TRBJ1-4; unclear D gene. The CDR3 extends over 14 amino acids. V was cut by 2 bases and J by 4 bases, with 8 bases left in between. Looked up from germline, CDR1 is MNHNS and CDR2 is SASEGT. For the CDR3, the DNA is TGTGCCAGCAGTGAATACTCCGGTAATGAAAAACTGTTTTTT. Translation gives CASSEYSGNEKLFF.

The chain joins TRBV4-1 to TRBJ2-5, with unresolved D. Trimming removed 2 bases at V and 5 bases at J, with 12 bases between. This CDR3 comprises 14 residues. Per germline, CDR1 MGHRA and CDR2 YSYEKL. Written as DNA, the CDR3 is TGCGCCAGCAGCCAACGAGGCCTCGGGGAGACCCAGTACTTC. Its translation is CASSQRGLGETQYF.

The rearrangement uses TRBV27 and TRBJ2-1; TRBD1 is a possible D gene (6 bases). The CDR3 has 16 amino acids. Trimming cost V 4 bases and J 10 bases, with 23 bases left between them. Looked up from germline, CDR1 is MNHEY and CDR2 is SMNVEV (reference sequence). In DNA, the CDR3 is TGTGCCAGCAGTTCCAACCCCTTCCGGGACAAAAGGGAGCAGTTCTTC. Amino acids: CASSSNPFRDKREQFF.

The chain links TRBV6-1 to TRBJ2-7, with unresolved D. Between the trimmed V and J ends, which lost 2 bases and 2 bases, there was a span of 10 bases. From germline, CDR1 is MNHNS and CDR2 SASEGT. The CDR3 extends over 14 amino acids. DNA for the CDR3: TGTGCCAGCAGTGAAATAACTATGACCTACGAGCAGTACTTC. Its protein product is CASSEITMTYEQYF.

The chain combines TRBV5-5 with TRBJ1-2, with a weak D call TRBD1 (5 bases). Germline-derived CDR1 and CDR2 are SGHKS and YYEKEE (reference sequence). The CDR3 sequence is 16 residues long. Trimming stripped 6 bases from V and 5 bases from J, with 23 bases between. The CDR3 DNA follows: TGTGCCAGCAACCGGATTGTAGGGGTCAATGGTTATGGCTACACCTTC. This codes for CASNRIVGVNGYGYTF.

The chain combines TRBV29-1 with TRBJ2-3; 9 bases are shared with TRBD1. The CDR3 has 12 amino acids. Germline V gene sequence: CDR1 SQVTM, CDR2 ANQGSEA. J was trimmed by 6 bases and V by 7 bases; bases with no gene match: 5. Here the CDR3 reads CSASQGADTQYF. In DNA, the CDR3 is TGCAGCGCTTCACAGGGGGCGGATACGCAGTATTTT.

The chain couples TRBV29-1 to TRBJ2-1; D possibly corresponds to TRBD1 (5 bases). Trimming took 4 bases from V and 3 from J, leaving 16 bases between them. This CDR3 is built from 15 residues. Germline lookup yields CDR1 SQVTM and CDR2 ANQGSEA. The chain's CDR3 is CSVGTLLRGYNEQFF. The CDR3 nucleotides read TGCAGCGTTGGGACACTCTTAAGAGGCTACAATGAGCAGTTCTTC.

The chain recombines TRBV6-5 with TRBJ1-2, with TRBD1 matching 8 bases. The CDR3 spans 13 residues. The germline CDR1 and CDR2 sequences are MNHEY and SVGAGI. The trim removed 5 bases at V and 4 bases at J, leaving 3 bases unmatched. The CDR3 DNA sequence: TGTGCCAGCAGTGGAGGACAGGGCTATGGCTACACCTTC. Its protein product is CASSGGQGYGYTF.

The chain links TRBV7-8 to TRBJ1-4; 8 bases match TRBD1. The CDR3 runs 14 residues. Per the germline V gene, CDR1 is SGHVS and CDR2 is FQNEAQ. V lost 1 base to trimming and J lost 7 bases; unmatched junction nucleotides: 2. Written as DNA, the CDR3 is TGTGCCAGCAGCTTAGGAGACAGGGGTGAAAAACTGTTTTTT. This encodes CASSLGDRGEKLFF.

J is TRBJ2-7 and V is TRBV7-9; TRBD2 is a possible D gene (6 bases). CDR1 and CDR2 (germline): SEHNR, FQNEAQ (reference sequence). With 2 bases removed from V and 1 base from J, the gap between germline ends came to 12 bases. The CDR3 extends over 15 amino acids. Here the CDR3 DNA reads TGTGCCAGCAGCTTAATGGCGGGACTGTCCTACGAGCAGTACTTC. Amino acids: CASSLMAGLSYEQYF.

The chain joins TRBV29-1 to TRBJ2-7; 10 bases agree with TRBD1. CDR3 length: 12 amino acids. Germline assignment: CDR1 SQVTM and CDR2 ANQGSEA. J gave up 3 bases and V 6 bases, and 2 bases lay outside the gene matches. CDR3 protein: CSVGQGDYEQYF. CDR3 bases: TGCAGCGTCGGACAGGGGGACTACGAGCAGTACTTC.

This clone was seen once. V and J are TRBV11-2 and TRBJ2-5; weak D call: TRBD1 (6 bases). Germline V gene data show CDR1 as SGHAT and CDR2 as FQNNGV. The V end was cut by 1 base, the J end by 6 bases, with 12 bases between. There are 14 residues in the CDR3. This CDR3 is CASSLGQGTKTQYF. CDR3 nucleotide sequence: TGTGCCAGCAGCTTAGGCCAGGGGACCAAGACCCAGTACTTC.

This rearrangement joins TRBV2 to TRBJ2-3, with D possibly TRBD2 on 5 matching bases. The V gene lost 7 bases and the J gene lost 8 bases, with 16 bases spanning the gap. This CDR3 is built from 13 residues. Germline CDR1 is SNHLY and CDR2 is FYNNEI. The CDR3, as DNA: TGTGCCAGCACGGGATGGGCGTTTATTACGCAGTATTTT. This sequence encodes CASTGWAFITQYF.

The CDR3 spells CASSSLIQSSYEQYF. The CDR3 DNA is TGTGCCAGCAGTTCGTTAATACAGAGCTCCTACGAGCAGTACTTC. The chain is built from TRBV27 and TRBJ2-5; D is undetermined. The J call is uncertain, as TRBJ2-7 better fits the DNA end. Looked up from germline, CDR1 is MNHEY and CDR2 is SMNVEV (reference sequence). CDR3 size: 15 residues.

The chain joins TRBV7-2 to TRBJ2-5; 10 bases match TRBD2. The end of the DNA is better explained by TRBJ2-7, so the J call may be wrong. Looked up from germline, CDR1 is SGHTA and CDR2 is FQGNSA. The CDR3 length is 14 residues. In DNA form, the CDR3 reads TGTGCCAGCAGCACCGGACTAGCGGCCTACGAGCAGTACTTC. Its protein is CASSTGLAAYEQYF.

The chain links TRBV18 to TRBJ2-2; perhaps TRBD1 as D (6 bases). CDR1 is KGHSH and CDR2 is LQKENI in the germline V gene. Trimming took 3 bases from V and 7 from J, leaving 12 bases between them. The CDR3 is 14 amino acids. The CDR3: CASSPLEGVGELFF. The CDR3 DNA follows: TGTGCCAGCTCACCCCTCGAGGGGGTCGGGGAGCTGTTTTTT.

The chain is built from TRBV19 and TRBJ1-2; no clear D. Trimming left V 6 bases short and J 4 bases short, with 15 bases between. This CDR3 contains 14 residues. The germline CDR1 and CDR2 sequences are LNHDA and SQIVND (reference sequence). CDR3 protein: CASSGIPGVYGYTF. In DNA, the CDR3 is TGTGCCAGTAGCGGGATTCCTGGGGTCTATGGCTACACCTTC.

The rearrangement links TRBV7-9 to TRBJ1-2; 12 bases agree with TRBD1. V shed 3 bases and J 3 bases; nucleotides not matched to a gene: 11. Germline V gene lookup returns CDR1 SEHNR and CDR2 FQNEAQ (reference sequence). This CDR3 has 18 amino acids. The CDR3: CASSLGGGQGARDYGYTF. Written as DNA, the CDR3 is TGTGCCAGCAGCTTGGGCGGGGGACAGGGGGCGCGGGACTATGGCTACACCTTC.

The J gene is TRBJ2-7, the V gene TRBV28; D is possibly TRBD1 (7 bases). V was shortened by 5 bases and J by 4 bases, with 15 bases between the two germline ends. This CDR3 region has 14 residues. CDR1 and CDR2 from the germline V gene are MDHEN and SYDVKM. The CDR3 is CASSGKQGRYEQYF. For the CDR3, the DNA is TGTGCCAGCAGTGGTAAACAGGGGAGGTACGAGCAGTACTTC. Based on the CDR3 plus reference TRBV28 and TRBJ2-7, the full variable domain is DVKVTQSSRYLVKRTGEKVFLECVQDMDHENMFWYRQDPGLGLRLIYFSYDVKMKEKGDIPEGYSVSREKKERFSLILESASTNQTSMYLCASSGKQGRYEQYFGPGTRLTVT.

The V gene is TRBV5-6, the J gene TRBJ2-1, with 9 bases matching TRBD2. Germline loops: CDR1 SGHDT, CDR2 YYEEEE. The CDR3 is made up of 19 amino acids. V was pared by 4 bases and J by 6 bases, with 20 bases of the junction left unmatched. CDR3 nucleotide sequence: TGTGCCAGCAGCCTAACAGGGGAGGACTGGCTAGCGGGACGCAATGAGCAGTTCTTC. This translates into CASSLTGEDWLAGRNEQFF. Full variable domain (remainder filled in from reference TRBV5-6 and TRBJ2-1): DAGVTQSPTHLIKTRGQQVTLRCSPKSGHDTVSWYQQALGQGPQFIFQYYEEEERQRGNFPDRFSGHQFPNYSSELNVNALLLGDSALYLCASSLTGEDWLAGRNEQFFGPGTRLTVL.

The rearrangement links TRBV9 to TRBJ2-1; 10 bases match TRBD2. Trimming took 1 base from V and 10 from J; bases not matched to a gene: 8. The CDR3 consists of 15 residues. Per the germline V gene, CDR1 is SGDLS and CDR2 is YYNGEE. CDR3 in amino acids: CASSVWTSGRGEQFF. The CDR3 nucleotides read TGTGCCAGCAGCGTATGGACTAGCGGAAGGGGGGAGCAGTTCTTC.

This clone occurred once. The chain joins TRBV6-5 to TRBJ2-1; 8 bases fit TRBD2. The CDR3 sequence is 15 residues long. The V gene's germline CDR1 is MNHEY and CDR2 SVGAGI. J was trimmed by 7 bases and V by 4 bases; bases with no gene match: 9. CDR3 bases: TGTGCCAGCAGTTCTTCAAGCGGGAGCTTAAATGAGCAGTTCTTC. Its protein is CASSSSSGSLNEQFF.

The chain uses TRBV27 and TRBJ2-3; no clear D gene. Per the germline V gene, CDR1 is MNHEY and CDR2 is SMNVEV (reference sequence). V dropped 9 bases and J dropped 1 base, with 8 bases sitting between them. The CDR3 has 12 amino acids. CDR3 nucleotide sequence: TGTGCCAGTAAGAGAGGCACAGATACGCAGTATTTT. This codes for CASKRGTDTQYF.

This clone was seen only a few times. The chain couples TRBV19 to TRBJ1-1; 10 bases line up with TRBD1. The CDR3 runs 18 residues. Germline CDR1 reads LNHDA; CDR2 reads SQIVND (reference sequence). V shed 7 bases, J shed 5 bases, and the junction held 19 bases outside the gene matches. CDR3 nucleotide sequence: TGTGCCAGTACTAAACCCTTGGGACAGGGGCCGGGAGATACTGAAGCTTTCTTT. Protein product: CASTKPLGQGPGDTEAFF.

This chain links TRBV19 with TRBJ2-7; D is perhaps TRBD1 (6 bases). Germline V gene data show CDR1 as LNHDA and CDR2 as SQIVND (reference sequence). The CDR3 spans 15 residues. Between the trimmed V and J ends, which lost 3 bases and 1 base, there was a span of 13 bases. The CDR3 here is CASSMAGAESYEQYF. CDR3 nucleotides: TGTGCCAGTAGTATGGCAGGGGCGGAATCCTACGAGCAGTACTTC.